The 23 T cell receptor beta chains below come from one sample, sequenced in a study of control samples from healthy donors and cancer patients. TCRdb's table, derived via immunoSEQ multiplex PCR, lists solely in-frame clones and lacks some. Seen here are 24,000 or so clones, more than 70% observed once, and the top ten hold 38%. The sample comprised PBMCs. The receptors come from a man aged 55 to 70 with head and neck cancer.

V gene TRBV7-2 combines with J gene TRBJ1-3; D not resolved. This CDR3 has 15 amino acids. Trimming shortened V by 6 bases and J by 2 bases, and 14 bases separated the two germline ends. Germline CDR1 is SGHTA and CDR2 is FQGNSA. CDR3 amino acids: CASSSPSRPGNTIYF. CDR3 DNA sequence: TGTGCCAGCAGTTCTCCGAGCAGGCCTGGAAACACCATATATTTT. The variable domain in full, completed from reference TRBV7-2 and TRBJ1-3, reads GAGVSQSPSNKVTEKGKDVELRCDPISGHTALYWYRQSLGQGLEFLIYFQGNSAPDKSGLPSDRFSAERTGGSVSTLTIQRTQQEDSAVYLCASSSPSRPGNTIYFGEGSWLTVV.

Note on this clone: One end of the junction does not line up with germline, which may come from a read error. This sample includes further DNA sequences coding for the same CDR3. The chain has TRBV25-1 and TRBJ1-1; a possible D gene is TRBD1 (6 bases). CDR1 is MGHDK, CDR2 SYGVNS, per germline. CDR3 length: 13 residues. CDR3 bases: TGCGCCAGCGCGACGGGGGCAAGGACTGAAGCTTTCTTT. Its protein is CASATGARTEAFF.

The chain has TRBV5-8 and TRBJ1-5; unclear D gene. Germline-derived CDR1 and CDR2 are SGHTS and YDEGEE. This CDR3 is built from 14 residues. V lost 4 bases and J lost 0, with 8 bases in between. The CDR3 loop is CASSADVSNQPQHF. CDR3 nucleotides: TGTGCCAGCAGCGCCGACGTTAGCAATCAGCCCCAGCATTTT.

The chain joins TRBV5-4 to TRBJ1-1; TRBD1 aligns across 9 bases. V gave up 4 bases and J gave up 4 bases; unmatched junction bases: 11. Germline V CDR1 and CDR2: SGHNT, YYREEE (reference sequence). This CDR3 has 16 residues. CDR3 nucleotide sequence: TGTGCCAGCAGCCCCCGGACAGGGGCGTCGGGCACTGAAGCTTTCTTT. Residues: CASSPRTGASGTEAFF.

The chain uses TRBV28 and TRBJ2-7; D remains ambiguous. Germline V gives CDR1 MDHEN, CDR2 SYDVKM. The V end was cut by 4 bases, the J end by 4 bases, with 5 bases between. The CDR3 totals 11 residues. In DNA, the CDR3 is TGTGCCAGCAGTTCCTCTTACGAGCAGTACGTC. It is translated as CASSSSYEQYV.

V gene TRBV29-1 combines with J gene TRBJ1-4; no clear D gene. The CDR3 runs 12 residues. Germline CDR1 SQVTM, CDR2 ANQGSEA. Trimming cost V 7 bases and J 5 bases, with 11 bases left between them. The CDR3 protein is CSGTVENEKLFF. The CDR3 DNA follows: TGCAGCGGGACCGTCGAAAATGAAAAACTGTTTTTT.

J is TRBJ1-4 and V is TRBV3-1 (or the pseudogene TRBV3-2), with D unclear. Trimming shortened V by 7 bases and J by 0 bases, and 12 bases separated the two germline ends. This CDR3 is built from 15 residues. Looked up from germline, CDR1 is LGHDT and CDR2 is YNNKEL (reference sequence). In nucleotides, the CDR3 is TGTGCCAGCAACCCAGGTCGTGCAACTAATGAAAAACTGTTTTTT. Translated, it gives CASNPGRATNEKLFF.

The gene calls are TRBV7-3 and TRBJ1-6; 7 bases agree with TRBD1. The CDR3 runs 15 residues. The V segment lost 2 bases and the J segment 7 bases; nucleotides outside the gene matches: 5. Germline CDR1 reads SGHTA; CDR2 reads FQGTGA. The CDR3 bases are TGTGCCAGCAGCTTAGAGGGGACAGCGAATTCACCCCTCCACTTT. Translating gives CASSLEGTANSPLHF.

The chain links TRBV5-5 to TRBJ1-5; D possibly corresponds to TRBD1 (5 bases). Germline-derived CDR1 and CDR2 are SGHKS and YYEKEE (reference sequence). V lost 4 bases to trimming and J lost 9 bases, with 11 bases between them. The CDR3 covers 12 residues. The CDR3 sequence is CASSPYGGPQHF. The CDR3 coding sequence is TGTGCCAGCAGCCCCTACGGGGGGCCCCAGCATTTT.

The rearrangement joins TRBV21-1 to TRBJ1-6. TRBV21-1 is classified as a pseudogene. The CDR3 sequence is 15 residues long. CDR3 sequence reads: CASSREGGRGDPLHF. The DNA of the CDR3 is TGTGCCAGCAGCAGAGAGGGCGGGCGGGGGGACCCCCTCCACTTT.

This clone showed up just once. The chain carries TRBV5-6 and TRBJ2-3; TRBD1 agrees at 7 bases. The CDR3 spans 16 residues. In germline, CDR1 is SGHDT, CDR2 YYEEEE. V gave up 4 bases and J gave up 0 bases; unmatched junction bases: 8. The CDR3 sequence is CASSLGTVSSTDTQYF. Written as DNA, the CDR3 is TGTGCCAGCAGCCTCGGGACAGTCTCTAGCACAGATACGCAGTATTTT.

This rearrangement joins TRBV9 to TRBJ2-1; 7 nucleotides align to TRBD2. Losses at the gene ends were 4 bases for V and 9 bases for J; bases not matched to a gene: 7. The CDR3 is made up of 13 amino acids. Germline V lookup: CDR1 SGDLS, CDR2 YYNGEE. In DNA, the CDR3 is TGTGCCAGCAGCCGGGCGGGAGAAGGTGAGCAGTTCTTC. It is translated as CASSRAGEGEQFF. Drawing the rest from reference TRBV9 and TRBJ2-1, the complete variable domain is DSGVTQTPKHLITATGQRVTLRCSPRSGDLSVYWYQQSLDQGLQFLIQYYNGEERAKGNILERFSAQQFPDLHSELNLSSLELGDSALYFCASSRAGEGEQFFGPGTRLTVL.

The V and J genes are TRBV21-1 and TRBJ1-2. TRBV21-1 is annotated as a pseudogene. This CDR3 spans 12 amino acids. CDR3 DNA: TGTGCCAGCAGCCTTTCTGGGGGGAGCTACACCTTC. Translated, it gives CASSLSGGSYTF.

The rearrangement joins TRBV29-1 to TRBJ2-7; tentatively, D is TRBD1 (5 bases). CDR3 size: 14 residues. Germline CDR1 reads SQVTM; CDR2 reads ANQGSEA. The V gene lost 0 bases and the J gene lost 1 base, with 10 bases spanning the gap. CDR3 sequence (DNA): TGCAGCGTTGAAGAATCTGGGGCGTCCTACGAGCAGTACTTC. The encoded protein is CSVEESGASYEQYF.

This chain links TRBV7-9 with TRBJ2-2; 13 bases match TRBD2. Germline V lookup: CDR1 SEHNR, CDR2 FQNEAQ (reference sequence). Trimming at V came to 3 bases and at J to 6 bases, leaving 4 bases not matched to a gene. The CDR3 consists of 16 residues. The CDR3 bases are TGTGCCAGCAGCTTCGGACTAGCGGGAGCGGCCGGGGAGCTGTTTTTT. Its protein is CASSFGLAGAAGELFF.

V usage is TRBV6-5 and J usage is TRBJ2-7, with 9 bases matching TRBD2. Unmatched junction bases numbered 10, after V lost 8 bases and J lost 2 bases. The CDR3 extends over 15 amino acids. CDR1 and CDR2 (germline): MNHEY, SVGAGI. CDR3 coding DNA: TGTGCCAGCCGCCTTAGCGGGAGCTCCCCCTACGAGCAGTACGTC. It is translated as CASRLSGSSPYEQYV.

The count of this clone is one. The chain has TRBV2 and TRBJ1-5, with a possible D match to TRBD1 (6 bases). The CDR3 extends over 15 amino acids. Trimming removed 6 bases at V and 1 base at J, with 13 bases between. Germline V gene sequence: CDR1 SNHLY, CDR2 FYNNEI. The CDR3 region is CASSRDTSSNQPQHF. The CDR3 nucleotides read TGTGCCAGCAGCCGGGACACCTCAAGCAATCAGCCCCAGCATTTT.

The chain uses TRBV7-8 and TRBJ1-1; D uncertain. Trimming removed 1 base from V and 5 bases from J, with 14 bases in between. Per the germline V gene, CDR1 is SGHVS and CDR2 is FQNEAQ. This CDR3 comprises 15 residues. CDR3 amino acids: CASSLVGLLGTEAFF. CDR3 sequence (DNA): TGTGCCAGCAGCTTAGTGGGTTTGCTCGGGACTGAAGCTTTCTTT.

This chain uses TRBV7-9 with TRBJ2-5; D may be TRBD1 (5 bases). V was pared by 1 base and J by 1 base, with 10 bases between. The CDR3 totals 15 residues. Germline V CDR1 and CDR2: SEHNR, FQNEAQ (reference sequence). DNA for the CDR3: TGTGCCAGCAGCTTAGTTGGGGCTATCCAAGAGACCCAGTACTTC. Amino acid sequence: CASSLVGAIQETQYF. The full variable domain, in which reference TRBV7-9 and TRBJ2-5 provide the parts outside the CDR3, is DTGVSQNPRHKITKRGQNVTFRCDPISEHNRLYWYRQTLGQGPEFLTYFQNEAQLEKSRLLSDRFSAERPKGSFSTLEIQRTEQGDSAMYLCASSLVGAIQETQYFGPGTRLLVL.

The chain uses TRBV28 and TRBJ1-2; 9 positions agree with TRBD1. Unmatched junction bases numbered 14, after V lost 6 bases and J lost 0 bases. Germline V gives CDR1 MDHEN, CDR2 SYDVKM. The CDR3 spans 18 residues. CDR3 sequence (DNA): TGTGCCAGCAGCGCCGGGACAGGGAGAAACATGGCTAACTATGGCTACACCTTC. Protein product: CASSAGTGRNMANYGYTF.

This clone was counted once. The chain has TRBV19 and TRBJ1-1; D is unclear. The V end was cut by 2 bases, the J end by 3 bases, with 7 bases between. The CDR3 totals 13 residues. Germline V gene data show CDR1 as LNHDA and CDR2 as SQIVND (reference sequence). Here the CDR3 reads CASSIRVDTEAFF. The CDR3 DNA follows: TGTGCCAGTAGTATAAGGGTAGACACTGAAGCTTTCTTT.

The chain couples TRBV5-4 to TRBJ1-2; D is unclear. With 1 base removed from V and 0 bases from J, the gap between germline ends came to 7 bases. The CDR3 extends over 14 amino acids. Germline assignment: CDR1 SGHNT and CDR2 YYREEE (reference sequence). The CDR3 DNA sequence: TGTGCCAGCAGCTTGAGGCAGACTAACTATGGCTACACCTTC. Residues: CASSLRQTNYGYTF.

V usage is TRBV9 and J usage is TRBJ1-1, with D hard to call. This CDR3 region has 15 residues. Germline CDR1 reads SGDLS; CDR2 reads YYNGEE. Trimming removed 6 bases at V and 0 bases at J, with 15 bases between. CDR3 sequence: CASTPGGEMNTEAFF. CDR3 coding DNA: TGTGCCAGCACCCCCGGAGGTGAGATGAACACTGAAGCTTTCTTT.